One and the same sample provided the 26 T cell receptor beta chains below, sequenced in a study of cytomegalovirus exposure and HLA in healthy donors. Use of 60 Vbeta and 13 Jbeta primers characterized the PCR. TCRdb keeps only in-frame clones here, not all; method: immunoSEQ multiplex PCR. The repertoire holds about 180,000 clones, with approximately 82% as singletons. The specimen was PBMCs. Receptors were obtained from a woman in her thirties in good health and CMV-seronegative.

This rearrangement joins TRBV4-3 to TRBJ2-3; D might be TRBD2 (6 bases). The CDR3 has 17 residues. The germline V gene has CDR1 LGHNA and CDR2 YSLEER. The germline V and J ends were trimmed by 2 bases and 5 bases, with 20 bases remaining between them. CDR3 DNA: TGCGCCAGCAGCCAATGGGGCGGGACGGCTCATTTAGATACGCAGTATTTT. It is translated as CASSQWGGTAHLDTQYF.

The V gene is TRBV4-1, the J gene TRBJ2-5, with D possibly TRBD1 on 6 matching bases. This CDR3 region has 16 residues. Trimming pared 5 bases from V and 4 bases from J, leaving 20 bases between. The germline gives CDR1 MGHRA, CDR2 YSYEKL. The CDR3, as DNA: TGCGCCAGCAGCTCTGTCGGCCAGGGGAGATTAGAGACCCAGTACTTC. It translates to CASSSVGQGRLETQYF.

This rearrangement joins TRBV27 to TRBJ2-7; TRBD1 aligns across 9 bases. Germline CDR1 and CDR2: MNHEY and SMNVEV (reference sequence). This CDR3 contains 14 residues. Unmatched junction bases numbered 4, after V lost 4 bases and J lost 3 bases. The DNA for the CDR3 is TGTGCCAGCAGTTACCGGGACAGGGACTACGAGCAGTACTTC. This gives the protein CASSYRDRDYEQYF.

This clone has only a few counts. The chain uses TRBV9 and TRBJ2-1; tentative D call: TRBD2 (5 bases). Between the trimmed V and J ends, which lost 0 bases and 2 bases, there was a span of 9 bases. The length of the CDR3 is 15 residues. Germline V gene sequence: CDR1 SGDLS, CDR2 YYNGEE. CDR3 coding DNA: TGTGCCAGCAGCGTAGGACCCGGGACCTACAATGAGCAGTTCTTC. It yields the protein CASSVGPGTYNEQFF.

The rearrangement links TRBV5-1 to TRBJ2-2, with 9 bases lining up with TRBD1. Germline V gene sequence: CDR1 SGHRS, CDR2 YFSETQ. The CDR3 runs to 15 residues. With V trimmed by 6 bases and J by 6 bases, 9 bases remained unmatched. CDR3 amino acids: CASKLGQGVSGELFF. CDR3 coding DNA: TGCGCCAGCAAGTTGGGACAGGGTGTTTCCGGGGAGCTGTTTTTT.

The chain is built from TRBV29-1 and TRBJ2-5; no clear D. Germline V gene data show CDR1 as SQVTM and CDR2 as ANQGSEA. V shed 4 bases and J shed 7 bases, with 10 bases lying between them. The CDR3 is made up of 11 amino acids. The CDR3 loop is CSVGPARTQYF. The CDR3, as DNA: TGCAGCGTTGGCCCCGCTAGGACCCAGTACTTC.

This chain joins TRBV7-6 and TRBJ2-3, with TRBD1 matching 11 bases. The length of the CDR3 is 14 residues. The ends lost 4 bases at V and 4 bases at J; junction bases unmatched: 1. CDR1 is SGHVS and CDR2 is FNYEAQ in the germline V gene. The CDR3 coding sequence is TGTGCCAGCAGCTGGACAGGGGGCCCAGATACGCAGTATTTT. The encoded protein is CASSWTGGPDTQYF.

The CDR3: CASSPARQGYYEQYF. The CDR3 DNA reads as TGTGCCAGCAGCCCGGCCAGACAGGGATACTACGAGCAGTACTTC. The rearrangement uses TRBV28 and TRBJ2-7; 7 nucleotides line up with TRBD1. Germline CDR1 reads MDHEN; CDR2 reads SYDVKM. V shed 6 bases, J shed 3 bases, and the junction held 11 bases outside the gene matches. The CDR3 sequence is 15 residues long.

This clone was observed a single time. The rearrangement joins TRBV28 to TRBJ2-7; D is perhaps TRBD1 (6 bases). The CDR3 has 16 residues. Germline V gene lookup returns CDR1 MDHEN and CDR2 SYDVKM. V was trimmed by 3 bases and J by 2 bases, leaving 17 bases between them. This chain's CDR3 is CASSFGVKRQAYEQYF. In nucleotides, the CDR3 is TGTGCCAGCAGTTTTGGGGTCAAGCGACAGGCCTACGAGCAGTACTTC.

In this sample, this clone turned up once. This sequence joins TRBV6-1 and TRBJ1-2; 10 positions agree with TRBD1. Germline lookup yields CDR1 MNHNS and CDR2 SASEGT. The junction had 7 bases not matched to a gene; V was cut back by 2 bases and J by 4 bases. CDR3 size: 16 residues. The CDR3 is CASSERDRGGPYGYTF. The CDR3 DNA is TGTGCCAGCAGTGAAAGGGACAGGGGAGGGCCCTATGGCTACACCTTC.

The chain employs TRBV11-2 and TRBJ1-5; TRBD1 aligns across 9 bases. J gave up 2 bases and V 1 base, and 3 bases lay outside the gene matches. Germline V CDR1 and CDR2: SGHAT, FQNNGV. This CDR3 comprises 16 residues. The CDR3 loop reads CASSLGRTGGNQPQHF. In nucleotides, the CDR3 is TGTGCCAGCAGCTTAGGGAGGACAGGGGGCAATCAGCCCCAGCATTTT.

This clone showed up just once. The chain is built from TRBV5-6 and TRBJ2-5; 7 bases agree with TRBD2. The V and J ends lost 4 bases and 4 bases, in that order; junction bases with no gene match: 7. Germline CDR1 is SGHDT and CDR2 is YYEEEE. This CDR3 has 14 residues. CDR3 DNA sequence: TGTGCCAGCAGCCCGCGGGGGACTATAGAGACCCAGTACTTC. It encodes CASSPRGTIETQYF.

J is TRBJ2-1 and V is TRBV29-1, with TRBD2 identical over 14 bases. This CDR3 region has 17 residues. Trimming removed 5 bases from V and 10 bases from J; junction bases left unmatched: 16. Looked up from germline, CDR1 is SQVTM and CDR2 is ANQGSEA. The CDR3 DNA reads TGCAGCGTTCAAGGACTAGCGGGGGGCCCCCCATCCTCCGAGCAGTTCTTC. Translation gives CSVQGLAGGPPSSEQFF.

V is TRBV14 and J is TRBJ2-7, with TRBD1 as a possible D gene (5 bases). Germline CDR1 reads SGHDN; CDR2 reads FVKESK. The V end was cut by 1 base, the J end by 2 bases, with 15 bases between. The CDR3 is 16 residues long. The CDR3 nucleotides read TGTGCCAGCAGCCAAGGCCCCACCCAGGGTCCCTACGAGCAGTACTTC. The encoded protein is CASSQGPTQGPYEQYF.

The rearrangement uses TRBV5-4 and TRBJ2-5, with TRBD1 identical over 7 bases. CDR3 length: 15 amino acids. Germline V lookup: CDR1 SGHNT, CDR2 YYREEE (reference sequence). Trimming cost V 3 bases and J 5 bases; bases outside gene matches: 10. CDR3 sequence (DNA): TGTGCCAGCAGCTCCGGACAGGCCGGCAGGGAGACCCAGTACTTC. This translates into CASSSGQAGRETQYF.

J is TRBJ2-7 and V is TRBV4-2, with a possible D match to TRBD1 (5 bases). Trimming took off 0 bases at V and 10 bases at J, with 10 bases between the two ends. Per the germline V gene, CDR1 is LGHNA and CDR2 is YNFKEQ. The CDR3 sequence is 12 residues long. The CDR3: CASSQDMTEQYF. Here the CDR3 DNA reads TGTGCCAGCAGCCAAGATATGACAGAACAGTACTTC.

The chain links TRBV19 to TRBJ1-5; a weak D match, TRBD1 (6 bases). The CDR3 is made up of 15 amino acids. Trimming left V 9 bases short and J 2 bases short, with 17 bases between. Looked up from germline, CDR1 is LNHDA and CDR2 is SQIVND (reference sequence). CDR3 protein: CASKPGGNGNQPQHF. The CDR3 coding sequence is TGTGCCAGCAAGCCGGGGGGCAACGGCAATCAGCCCCAGCATTTT.

This chain joins TRBV4-3 and TRBJ1-4; D might be TRBD1 (5 bases). In germline, CDR1 is LGHNA, CDR2 YSLEER. The CDR3 spans 16 residues. Trimming removed 4 bases from V and 1 base from J, with 13 bases in between. CDR3 nucleotides: TGCGCCAGCAGCCGACAAGCCCAGGGAACTAATGAAAAACTGTTTTTT. Amino acid sequence: CASSRQAQGTNEKLFF.

The V and J genes are TRBV6-5 and TRBJ1-2; the D gene is possibly TRBD1 (5 bases). The V and J ends lost 2 bases and 4 bases respectively, with 14 bases between them. Per the germline V gene, CDR1 is MNHEY and CDR2 is SVGAGI. There are 15 residues in the CDR3. CDR3 DNA: TGTGCCAGCAGTTACAGGCGGGGGTACTTCTATGGCTACACCTTC. Translating it yields CASSYRRGYFYGYTF.

This chain connects TRBV4-3 to TRBJ2-7, with TRBD1 matching over 7 bases. Germline V gene data show CDR1 as LGHNA and CDR2 as YSLEER. This CDR3 has 16 amino acids. V was pared by 0 bases and J by 3 bases, with 8 bases of the junction left unmatched. The CDR3 nucleotides read TGCGCCAGCAGCCAAGATTTAAGGGGGCAATACTACGAGCAGTACTTC. Translating it yields CASSQDLRGQYYEQYF.

The chain recombines TRBV11-1 with TRBJ2-5, with 8 bases matching TRBD2. CDR3 size: 16 residues. Germline assignment: CDR1 SGHAT and CDR2 FQDESV (reference sequence). The ends lost 2 bases at V and 5 bases at J; junction bases unmatched: 10. This chain's CDR3 is CASSLLASGRSETQYF. The DNA for the CDR3 is TGTGCCAGCAGCTTATTGGCGAGCGGGAGATCGGAGACCCAGTACTTC.

This rearrangement joins TRBV28 to TRBJ1-1; weak D call: TRBD1 (5 bases). V lost 7 bases and J 8 bases, leaving 14 bases between the germline ends. This CDR3 comprises 12 residues. Germline values: CDR1 MDHEN, CDR2 SYDVKM. CDR3 in amino acids: CASTLQTGEAFF. The CDR3 nucleotides are TGTGCCAGCACCCTTCAAACAGGCGAAGCTTTCTTT.

Here the CDR3 reads CSARQGAHEQYF. The CDR3 DNA reads TGCAGCGCCCGACAGGGGGCCCACGAGCAGTACTTC. J is TRBJ2-7 and V is TRBV29-1; 10 bases map to TRBD1. The V gene's germline CDR1 is SQVTM and CDR2 ANQGSEA. V was pared by 7 bases and J by 5 bases, with 5 bases of the junction left unmatched. The CDR3 sequence is 12 residues long.

The rearrangement joins TRBV5-1 to TRBJ2-6, with 10 bases lining up with TRBD1. Per germline, CDR1 SGHRS and CDR2 YFSETQ. This CDR3 is 18 amino acids long. With V trimmed by 1 base and J by 1 base, 5 bases remained unmatched. The CDR3 region has the DNA TGCGCCAGCAGCTTGAGGGGACAGGGGTCATCTGGGGCCAACGTCCTGACTTTC. It specifies CASSLRGQGSSGANVLTF.

This clone was recorded once. J is TRBJ2-1 and V is TRBV7-6; 8 bases are a match to TRBD1. The V segment lost 4 bases and the J segment 7 bases; nucleotides outside the gene matches: 6. There are 14 residues in the CDR3. In germline, CDR1 is SGHVS, CDR2 FNYEAQ. The CDR3 is CASSSTGEQNEQFF. DNA of the CDR3: TGTGCCAGCAGCTCGACAGGGGAACAGAATGAGCAGTTCTTC.

The chain combines TRBV18 with TRBJ2-3; 8 nucleotides match TRBD2. J lost 2 bases, V lost 5 bases, and 9 bases had no gene match. Germline V CDR1 and CDR2: KGHSH, LQKENI. This CDR3 has 16 residues. The CDR3 spells CASSSNVAGNTDTQYF. CDR3 DNA sequence: TGTGCCAGCTCATCAAATGTAGCGGGAAACACAGATACGCAGTATTTT.